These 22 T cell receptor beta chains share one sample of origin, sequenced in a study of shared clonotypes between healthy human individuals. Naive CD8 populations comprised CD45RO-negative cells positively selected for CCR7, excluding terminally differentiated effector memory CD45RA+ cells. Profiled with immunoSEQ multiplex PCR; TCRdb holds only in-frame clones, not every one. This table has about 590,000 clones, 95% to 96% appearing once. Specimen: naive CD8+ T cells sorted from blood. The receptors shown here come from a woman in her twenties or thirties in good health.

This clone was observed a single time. Written as DNA, the CDR3 is TGTGCCAGCAGTTACTCTTGGGACAGAAAACAAGAGACCCAGTACTTC. It translates to CASSYSWDRKQETQYF. The chain has TRBV6-5 and TRBJ2-5, with TRBD1 identical over 7 bases. Germline lookup yields CDR1 MNHEY and CDR2 SVGAGI. The CDR3 consists of 16 residues. The ends lost 0 bases at V and 2 bases at J; junction bases unmatched: 6.

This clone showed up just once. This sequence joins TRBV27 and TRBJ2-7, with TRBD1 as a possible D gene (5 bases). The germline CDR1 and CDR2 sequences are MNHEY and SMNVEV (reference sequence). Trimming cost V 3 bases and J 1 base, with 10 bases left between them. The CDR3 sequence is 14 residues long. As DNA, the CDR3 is TGTGCCAGCAGTTTTACAGGCCGTTCCTACGAGCAGTACTTC. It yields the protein CASSFTGRSYEQYF.

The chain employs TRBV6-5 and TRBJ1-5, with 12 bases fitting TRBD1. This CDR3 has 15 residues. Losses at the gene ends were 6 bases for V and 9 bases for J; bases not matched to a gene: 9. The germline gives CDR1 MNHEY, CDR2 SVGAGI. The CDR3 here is CASRTGQGAGGPQHF. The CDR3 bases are TGTGCCAGCAGAACGGGACAGGGGGCCGGGGGGCCCCAGCATTTT.

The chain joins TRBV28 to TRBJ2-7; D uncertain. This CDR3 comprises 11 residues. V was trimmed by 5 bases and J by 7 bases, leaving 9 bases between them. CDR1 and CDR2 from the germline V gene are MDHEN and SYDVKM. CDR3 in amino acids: CASSLVEEQYF. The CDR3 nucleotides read TGTGCCAGCAGTCTTGTTGAGGAGCAGTACTTC.

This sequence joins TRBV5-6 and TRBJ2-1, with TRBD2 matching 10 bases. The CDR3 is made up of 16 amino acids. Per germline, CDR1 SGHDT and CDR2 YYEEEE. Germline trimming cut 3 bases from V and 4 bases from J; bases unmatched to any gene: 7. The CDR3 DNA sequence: TGTGCCAGCAGCTGGGCCACTAGCGGGGTTTACAATGAGCAGTTCTTC. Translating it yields CASSWATSGVYNEQFF.

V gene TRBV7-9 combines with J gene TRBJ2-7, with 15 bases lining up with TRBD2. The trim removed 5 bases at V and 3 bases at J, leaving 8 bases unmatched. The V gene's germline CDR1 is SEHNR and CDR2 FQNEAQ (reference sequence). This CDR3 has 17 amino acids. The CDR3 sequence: CASSPGLAGGFNYEQYF. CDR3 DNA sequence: TGTGCCAGCAGCCCGGGACTAGCGGGAGGATTTAACTACGAGCAGTACTTC.

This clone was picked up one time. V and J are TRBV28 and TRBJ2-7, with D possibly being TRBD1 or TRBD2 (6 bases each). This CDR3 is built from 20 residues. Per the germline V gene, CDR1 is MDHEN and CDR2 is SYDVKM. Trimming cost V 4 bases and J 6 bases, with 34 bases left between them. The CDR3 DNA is TGTGCCAGCAGTTCTCCTACCACCCCGACGGGGGCTCCCTTTCGGGGCGAGCAGTACTTC. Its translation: CASSSPTTPTGAPFRGEQYF.

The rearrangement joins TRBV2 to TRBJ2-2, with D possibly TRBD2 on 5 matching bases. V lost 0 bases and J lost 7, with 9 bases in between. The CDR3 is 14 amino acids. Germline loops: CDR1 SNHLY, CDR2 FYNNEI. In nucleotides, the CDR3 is TGTGCCAGCAGTGAAGCCGAGGGAATCGGGGAGCTGTTTTTT. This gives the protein CASSEAEGIGELFF. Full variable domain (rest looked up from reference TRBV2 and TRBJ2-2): EPEVTQTPSHQVTQMGQEVILRCVPISNHLYFYWYRQILGQKVEFLVSFYNNEISEKSEIFDDQFSVERPDGSNFTLKIRSTKLEDSAMYFCASSEAEGIGELFFGEGSRLTVL.

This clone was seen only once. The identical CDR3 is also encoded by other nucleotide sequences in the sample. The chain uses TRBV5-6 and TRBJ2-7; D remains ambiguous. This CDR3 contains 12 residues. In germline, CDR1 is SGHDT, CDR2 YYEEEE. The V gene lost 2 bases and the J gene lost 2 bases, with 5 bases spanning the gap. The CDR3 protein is CASSFGTYEQYF. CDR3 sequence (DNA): TGTGCCAGCAGCTTCGGCACCTACGAGCAGTACTTC.

The CDR3 nucleotides read TGCGCCAGCAGTCCCTTTGCGGGCGAAAAACTGTTTTTT. It yields the protein CASSPFAGEKLFF. The chain joins TRBV4-1 to TRBJ1-4; D is ambiguous. Germline loops: CDR1 MGHRA, CDR2 YSYEKL. This CDR3 is 13 amino acids long. V lost 6 bases, J lost 8 bases, and 13 bases lay in between.

This chain's CDR3 is CASSLGQTYLIGEAFF. The CDR3 bases are TGTGCCAGCAGTTTAGGACAAACCTACCTCATCGGTGAAGCTTTCTTT. The genes are TRBV27 and TRBJ1-1; D is perhaps TRBD1 (5 bases). Between the trimmed V and J ends, which lost 2 bases and 7 bases, there was a span of 20 bases. Germline assignment: CDR1 MNHEY and CDR2 SMNVEV (reference sequence). The CDR3 contains 16 residues.

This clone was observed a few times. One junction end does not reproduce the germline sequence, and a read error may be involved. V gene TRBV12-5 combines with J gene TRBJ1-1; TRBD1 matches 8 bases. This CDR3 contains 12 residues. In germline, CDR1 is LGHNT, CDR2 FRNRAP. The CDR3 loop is CASGLDRAEAFF. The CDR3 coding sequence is TGTGCTAGTGGCTTGGACAGGGCTGAAGCTTTCTTT. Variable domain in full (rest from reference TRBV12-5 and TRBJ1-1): DARVTQTPRHKVTEMGQEVTMRCQPILGHNTVFWYRQTMMQGLELLAYFRNRAPLDDSGMPKDRFSAEMPDATLATLKIQPSEPRDSAVYFCASGLDRAEAFFGQGTRLTVV.

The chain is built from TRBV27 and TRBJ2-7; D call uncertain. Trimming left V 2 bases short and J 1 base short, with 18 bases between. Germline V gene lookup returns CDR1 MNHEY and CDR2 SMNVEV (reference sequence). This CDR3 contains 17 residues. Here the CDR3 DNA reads TGTGCCAGCAGTTTACTTTTCGCGGAAGTGGGGTCCTACGAGCAGTACTTC. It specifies CASSLLFAEVGSYEQYF.

The CDR3 region is CASTYGTSGSFDTQYF. The CDR3 DNA is TGTGCCAGCACCTACGGGACTAGCGGGAGTTTCGATACGCAGTATTTT. The chain uses TRBV5-4 and TRBJ2-3; 14 bases line up with TRBD2. Germline V gene data show CDR1 as SGHNT and CDR2 as YYREEE (reference sequence). Trimming removed 6 bases from V and 6 bases from J; junction bases left unmatched: 9. This CDR3 has 16 residues.

This CDR3 is CASSRTGFFEAFF. The CDR3 bases are TGCGCCAGCAGCAGGACAGGGTTTTTTGAAGCTTTCTTT. This chain uses TRBV5-1 with TRBJ1-1, with TRBD1 matching 8 bases. Looked up from germline, CDR1 is SGHRS and CDR2 is YFSETQ. Trimming took 4 bases from V and 7 from J; bases not matched to a gene: 6. CDR3 size: 13 residues.

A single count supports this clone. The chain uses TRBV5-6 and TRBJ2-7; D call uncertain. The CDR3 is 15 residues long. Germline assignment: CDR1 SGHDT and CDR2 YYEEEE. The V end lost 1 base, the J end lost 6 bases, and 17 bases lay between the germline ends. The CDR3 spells CASSLKVRERPEQYF. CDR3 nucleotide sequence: TGTGCCAGCAGCTTGAAGGTTAGAGAGAGGCCCGAGCAGTACTTC.

In nucleotides, the CDR3 is TGTGCCAGCAGGATCGGGGGGGGCCAGCCCCAGCATTTT. Translation gives CASRIGGGQPQHF. The chain uses TRBV27 and TRBJ1-5; D may be TRBD1 (6 bases). Germline-derived CDR1 and CDR2 are MNHEY and SMNVEV (reference sequence). CDR3 length: 13 amino acids. Trimming shortened V by 6 bases and J by 7 bases, and 13 bases separated the two germline ends.

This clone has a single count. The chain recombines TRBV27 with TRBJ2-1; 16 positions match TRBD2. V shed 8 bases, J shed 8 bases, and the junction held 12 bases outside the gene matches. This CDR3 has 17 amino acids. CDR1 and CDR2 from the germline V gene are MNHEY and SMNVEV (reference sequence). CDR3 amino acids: CASSHGTSGRAADEQFF. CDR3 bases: TGTGCCAGCTCCCACGGGACTAGCGGGAGGGCGGCCGATGAGCAGTTCTTC.

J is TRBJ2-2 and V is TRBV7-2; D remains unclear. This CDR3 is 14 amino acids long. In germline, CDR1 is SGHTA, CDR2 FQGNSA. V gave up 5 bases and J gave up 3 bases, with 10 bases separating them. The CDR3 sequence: CASSPGRYTGELFF. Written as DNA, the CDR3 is TGTGCCAGCAGCCCTGGGCGGTACACCGGGGAGCTGTTTTTT.

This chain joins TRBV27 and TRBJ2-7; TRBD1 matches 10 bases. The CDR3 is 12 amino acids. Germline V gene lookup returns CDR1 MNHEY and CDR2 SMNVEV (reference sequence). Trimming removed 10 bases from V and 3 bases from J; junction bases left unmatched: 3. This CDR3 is CAIGTGVYEQYF. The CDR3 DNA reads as TGTGCCATCGGGACAGGGGTCTACGAGCAGTACTTC.

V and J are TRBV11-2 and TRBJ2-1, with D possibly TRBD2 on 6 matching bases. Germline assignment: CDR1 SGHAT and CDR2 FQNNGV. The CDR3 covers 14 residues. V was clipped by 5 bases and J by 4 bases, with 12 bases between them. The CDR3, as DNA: TGTGCCAGCAGCGATAGCGGCCGGTACAATGAGCAGTTCTTC. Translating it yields CASSDSGRYNEQFF.

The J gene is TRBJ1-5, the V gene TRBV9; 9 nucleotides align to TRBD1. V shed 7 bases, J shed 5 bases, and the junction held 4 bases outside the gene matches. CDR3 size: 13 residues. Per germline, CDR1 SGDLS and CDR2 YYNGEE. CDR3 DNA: TGTGCCAGCGGCACAGGGGGCCATCAGCCCCAGCATTTT. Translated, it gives CASGTGGHQPQHF. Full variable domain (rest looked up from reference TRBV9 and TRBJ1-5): DSGVTQTPKHLITATGQRVTLRCSPRSGDLSVYWYQQSLDQGLQFLIQYYNGEERAKGNILERFSAQQFPDLHSELNLSSLELGDSALYFCASGTGGHQPQHFGDGTRLSIL.